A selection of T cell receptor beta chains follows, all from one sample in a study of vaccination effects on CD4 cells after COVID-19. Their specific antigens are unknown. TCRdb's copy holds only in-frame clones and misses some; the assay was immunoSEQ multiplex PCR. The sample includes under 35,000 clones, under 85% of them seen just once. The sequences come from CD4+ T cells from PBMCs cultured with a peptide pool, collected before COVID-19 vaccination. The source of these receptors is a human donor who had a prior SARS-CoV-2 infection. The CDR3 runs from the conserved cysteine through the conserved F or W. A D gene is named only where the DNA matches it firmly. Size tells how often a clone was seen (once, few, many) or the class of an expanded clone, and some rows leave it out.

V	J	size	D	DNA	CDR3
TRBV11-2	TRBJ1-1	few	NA	TGTGCCAGCAGCGAGGGGAGTTTCACTGAAGCTTTCTTT	CASSEGSFTEAFF
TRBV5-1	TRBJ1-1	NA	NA	TGCGCCAGCAGCTTGAACAGGGCCACTGAAGCTTTCTTT	CASSLNRATEAFF
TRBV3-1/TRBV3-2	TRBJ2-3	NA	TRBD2	TGTGCCAGCAGCAGTAGCGGGAGTCCTGGTACGCAGTATTTT	CASSSSGSPGTQYF
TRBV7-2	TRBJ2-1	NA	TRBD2	TGTGCCAGCAGCTTCTTAGCGGGAGATGGTGAGCAGTTCTTC	CASSFLAGDGEQFF
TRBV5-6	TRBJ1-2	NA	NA	TGTGCCAGCCGAAGATCCCTTCTCGGCTATGGCTACACCTTC	CASRRSLLGYGYTF
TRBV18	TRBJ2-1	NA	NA	TGTGCCAGCTCACCACCCAGCGGATCCTCCTACAATGAGCAGTTCTTC	CASSPPSGSSYNEQFF
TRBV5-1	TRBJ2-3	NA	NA	TGCGCCAGCAGCCCCCTTGCCCGGGACGACACAGGAGATACGCAGTATTTT	CASSPLARDDTGDTQYF
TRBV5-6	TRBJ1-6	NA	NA	TGTGCCAGCAGCTTGATGGGGGAAAGGTCACCCCTCCACTTT	CASSLMGERSPLHF
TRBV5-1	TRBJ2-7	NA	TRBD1	TGCGCCAGCAGCAGTCAGGGGGCCAGCTCCTACGAGCAGTACTTC	CASSSQGASSYEQYF
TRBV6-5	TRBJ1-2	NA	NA	TGTGCCAGCCGGCAGGCTAACTATGGCTACACCTTC	CASRQANYGYTF
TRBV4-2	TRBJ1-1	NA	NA	TGTGCCAGCAGCCAAGACCCCGTGCGGGGGAACACTGAAGCTTTCTTT	CASSQDPVRGNTEAFF
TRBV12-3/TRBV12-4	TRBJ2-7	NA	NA	TGTGCCAGCAGTTTAGGGGCCGAGCAGTACTTC	CASSLGAEQYF
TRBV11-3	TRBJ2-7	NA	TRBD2	TGTGCCAGCAGCTCCGGACTAGCTCGTGAGCAGTACTTC	CASSSGLAREQYF
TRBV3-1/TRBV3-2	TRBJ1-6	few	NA	TGTGCCAGCAGCTCCGGGGACGGGGGTTCACCCCTCCACTTT	CASSSGDGGSPLHF
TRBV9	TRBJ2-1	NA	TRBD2	TGTGCCAGCAGCGTAGTTGGAGCGGGGGGCAATGAGCAGTTCTTC	CASSVVGAGGNEQFF
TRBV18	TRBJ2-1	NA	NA	TGTGCCAGCTCACCATCAACTTGGCCGGCCAATGAGCAGTTCTTC	CASSPSTWPANEQFF